These 6 T cell receptor beta chains were sequenced from one sample in a study of cytomegalovirus exposure and HLA in healthy donors. In the PCR, 60 Vbeta and 13 Jbeta primers were used. Repertoires were generated with immunoSEQ multiplex PCR, while TCRdb's copy carries only in-frame clones and drops some. The profile shows 130,000 to 150,000 clones, 60% to 85% of them singletons. Sequencing was performed on PBMCs. The receptor source for this set is a man aged 40-50 years in good health and CMV-seropositive.

The chain combines TRBV9 with TRBJ2-3, with TRBD1 matching over 10 bases. Looked up from germline, CDR1 is SGDLS and CDR2 is YYNGEE. The V gene end was trimmed by 4 bases and the J gene end by 3 bases; junction bases not matched to a gene: 5. There are 15 residues in the CDR3. CDR3 sequence (DNA): TGTGCCAGCAGCCCCGGACAGGGGGAGACAGATACGCAGTATTTT. As protein: CASSPGQGETDTQYF.

The genes are TRBV4-3 and TRBJ2-2; TRBD2 is a possible D gene (5 bases). V was cut by 5 bases and J by 5 bases, with 9 bases left in between. This CDR3 is built from 13 residues. Germline assignment: CDR1 LGHNA and CDR2 YSLEER. The CDR3 protein is CASSARRTGELFF. Here the CDR3 DNA reads TGCGCCAGCAGCGCGAGGAGGACCGGGGAGCTGTTTTTT.

The chain employs TRBV6-5 and TRBJ1-2; possibly TRBD1 for D (5 bases). The germline CDR1 and CDR2 sequences are MNHEY and SVGAGI. Trimming cost V 6 bases and J 4 bases, with 6 bases left between them. This CDR3 is built from 11 residues. In nucleotides, the CDR3 is TGTGCCAGCAGCGACAGCTATGGCTACACCTTC. This encodes CASSDSYGYTF.

This sequence joins TRBV6-1 and TRBJ2-2, with D possibly being TRBD2 (6 bases). Germline V gives CDR1 MNHNS, CDR2 SASEGT. V was trimmed by 3 bases and J by 1 base, leaving 9 bases between them. The CDR3 consists of 15 residues. The chain's CDR3 is CASSDYSGNTGELFF. CDR3 nucleotide sequence: TGTGCCAGCAGTGATTATAGCGGGAACACCGGGGAGCTGTTTTTT.

Concerning this clone itself: This sample includes further DNA sequences coding for the same CDR3. V usage is TRBV4-2 and J usage is TRBJ1-2; 9 bases fit TRBD1. In germline, CDR1 is LGHNA, CDR2 YNFKEQ. This CDR3 has 15 residues. V was clipped by 4 bases and J by 5 bases; unmatched bases: 8. CDR3 amino acids: CASSPGTGLGYGYTF. The CDR3 DNA sequence: TGTGCCAGCAGCCCAGGGACAGGGCTTGGATATGGCTACACCTTC.

This chain uses TRBV30 with TRBJ1-5; TRBD1 aligns across 10 bases. V shed 2 bases and J 6 bases; nucleotides not matched to a gene: 7. The CDR3 totals 15 residues. Germline V CDR1 and CDR2: GTSNPN, SVGIG (reference sequence). CDR3 amino acids: CAWSPGTGALQPQHF. The CDR3 bases are TGTGCCTGGAGTCCCGGGACAGGGGCTCTTCAGCCCCAGCATTTT.